What follows are 3 T cell receptor beta chains derived from one specimen sequenced in a study of blood T cell repertoires in COVID-19. Clones were sequenced by immunoSEQ multiplex PCR, and TCRdb holds only the in-frame ones, with some missing. The sample shows approximately 170,000 clones, more than 75% of them seen only once. The specimen sequenced was peripheral blood. The receptors come from a woman of 80 years or more with COVID-19, enrolled during active disease.

The J gene is TRBJ2-6, the V gene TRBV6-5; D is uncertain. The ends were cut back, 6 bases at V and 0 bases at J, with 6 bases in the middle. Germline V gives CDR1 MNHEY, CDR2 SVGAGI. The length of the CDR3 is 14 residues. CDR3 sequence reads: CASRRNSGANVLTF. Written as DNA, the CDR3 is TGTGCCAGCAGGCGTAACTCTGGGGCCAACGTCCTGACTTTC.

The chain uses TRBV19 and TRBJ1-1, with D unresolved. Looked up from germline, CDR1 is LNHDA and CDR2 is SQIVND (reference sequence). This CDR3 is 13 amino acids long. With 3 bases removed from V and 3 bases from J, the gap between germline ends came to 8 bases. CDR3 sequence: CASSIKRDTEAFF. For the CDR3, the DNA is TGTGCCAGTAGTATTAAACGAGACACTGAAGCTTTCTTT.

The chain carries TRBV2 and TRBJ2-3, with a weak D call TRBD2 (5 bases). From germline, CDR1 is SNHLY and CDR2 FYNNEI. The CDR3 runs 13 residues. Trimming pared 8 bases from V and 6 bases from J, leaving 15 bases between. CDR3 bases: TGTGCCAGCCTTTCTAGCCCCGGGGATACGCAGTATTTT. Residues: CASLSSPGDTQYF.